This T cell receptor (beta chain) was recovered during a study of blood T cells in healthy people across ages. Across the study: Per two T cells, about one barcoded beta molecule was captured through template switching.

Aged roughly 6 to 100, donors were systemically healthy Caucasians from Russia. Total RNA extraction produced at least 6 micrograms (per sample) for the study. General study findings and limits: PBMC samples, being unsorted, prevented any conclusive comparison of naive and antigen-experienced cells.

About this clonotype: Its specificity is not known.

The ends were cut back, 6 bases at V and 2 bases at J, with 19 bases in the middle. This CDR3 spans 16 amino acids. The germline V gene has CDR1 MNHNS and CDR2 SASEGT. Sample-barcoded 5' priming and a J-beta primer mix drove a second PCR of about 7 to 12 cycles. MiXCR was run by TCRdb on the 5' RACE reads, yielding one entry per CDR3 protein. The table shows some 1 million distinct CDR3 sequences, with 40% to 50% occurring only once. This clonotype originated in a woman aged 55-69 years in good health. Sequenced input: blood. This chain links TRBV6-1 with TRBJ1-1, with a possible D match to TRBD1 (6 bases). DNA of the CDR3: TGTGCCAGCAGCCGGGGACATACCAGCGGAAACACTGAAGCTTTCTTT. Translating it yields CASSRGHTSGNTEAFF.